A single sample gave rise to the 26 T cell receptor beta chains below, sequenced in a study of cytomegalovirus exposure and HLA in healthy donors. The PCR ran on 60 Vbeta and 13 Jbeta primers. The protocol was immunoSEQ multiplex PCR, while the TCRdb copy is restricted to in-frame clones and leaves out a portion. The table records about 93,000 clones, around 77% of them present only once. Source material: PBMCs. The receptors originated from a man aged 25 to 45 in good health and CMV-seronegative.

This clone was observed a single time. The gene calls are TRBV12-5 and TRBJ2-7; 7 bases are shared with TRBD2. Germline lookup yields CDR1 LGHNT and CDR2 FRNRAP. Trimming at V came to 0 bases and at J to 5 bases, leaving 10 bases not matched to a gene. The length of the CDR3 is 16 residues. The CDR3 reads CASGLVRNPGGNEQYF. CDR3 DNA sequence: TGTGCTAGTGGTTTGGTACGGAACCCCGGGGGGAACGAGCAGTACTTC.

The genes are TRBV14 and TRBJ1-2; D remains ambiguous. The V end lost 4 bases, the J end lost 2 bases, and 8 bases lay between the germline ends. The CDR3 is 13 residues long. Germline values: CDR1 SGHDN, CDR2 FVKESK. The CDR3 is CASSPDSNYGYTF. The CDR3 region has the DNA TGTGCCAGCAGCCCCGACTCCAACTATGGCTACACCTTC.

The V and J genes are TRBV27 and TRBJ1-5; possible D gene TRBD1, 6 bases. CDR1 and CDR2 (germline): MNHEY, SMNVEV (reference sequence). V was pared by 6 bases and J by 0 bases, with 12 bases between. The CDR3 totals 15 residues. The CDR3 nucleotides are TGTGCCAGCAGGTCCGGGACACATAGCAATCAGCCCCAGCATTTT. This encodes CASRSGTHSNQPQHF.

The V and J genes are TRBV7-8 and TRBJ2-5; D ambiguous. Germline values: CDR1 SGHVS, CDR2 FQNEAQ. This CDR3 comprises 13 residues. V shed 2 bases and J shed 2 bases, with 6 bases lying between them. The CDR3 sequence: CASSLRLQETQYF. In DNA form, the CDR3 reads TGTGCCAGCAGCTTACGGTTGCAAGAGACCCAGTACTTC.

In the case of this clone: The sample has other DNA sequences that encode this CDR3 too. V is TRBV6-4 and J is TRBJ2-3, with 13 bases matching TRBD2. The germline V gene has CDR1 MRHNA and CDR2 SNTAGT. Losses at the gene ends were 5 bases for V and 4 bases for J; bases not matched to a gene: 3. The CDR3 sequence is 15 residues long. CDR3: CASSPTSGGADTQYF. The CDR3 coding sequence is TGTGCCAGCAGTCCCACTAGCGGGGGGGCAGATACGCAGTATTTT.

The CDR3 loop is CASSLEHLLGGHEQYF. The CDR3 DNA follows: TGTGCCAGCAGCTTAGAACACCTTCTCGGGGGGCACGAGCAGTACTTC. V is TRBV7-2 and J is TRBJ2-7; D is perhaps TRBD2 (7 bases). The CDR3 is 16 residues long. Deletions cut 1 base from V and 5 bases from J, with 18 bases between. Looked up from germline, CDR1 is SGHTA and CDR2 is FQGNSA.

The chain joins TRBV19 to TRBJ1-1, with a weak D call TRBD1 (5 bases). Germline CDR1 reads LNHDA; CDR2 reads SQIVND (reference sequence). Trimming stripped 0 bases from V and 3 bases from J, with 14 bases between. This CDR3 is 16 amino acids long. The DNA of the CDR3 is TGTGCCAGTAGTATAGAGGCGGGGCGGACCGACACTGAAGCTTTCTTT. This translates into CASSIEAGRTDTEAFF. Full variable domain (rest looked up from reference TRBV19 and TRBJ1-1): DGGITQSPKYLFRKEGQNVTLSCEQNLNHDAMYWYRQDPGQGLRLIYYSQIVNDFQKGDIAEGYSVSREKKESFPLTVTSAQKNPTAFYLCASSIEAGRTDTEAFFGQGTRLTVV.

The genes are TRBV28 and TRBJ2-2; no clear D. The length of the CDR3 is 15 residues. Trimming cost V 7 bases and J 1 base, with 13 bases left between them. The germline V gene has CDR1 MDHEN and CDR2 SYDVKM. The chain's CDR3 is CASTLRLQNTGELFF. The CDR3 DNA is TGTGCCAGCACCCTGCGGCTGCAGAACACCGGGGAGCTGTTTTTT.

The J gene is TRBJ2-3, the V gene TRBV10-1; no clear D. This CDR3 has 13 residues. Germline V CDR1 and CDR2: WNHNN, SYGVQD (reference sequence). V lost 3 bases and J 2 bases, leaving 6 bases between the germline ends. CDR3: CASSDPVTDTQYF. The DNA of the CDR3 is TGCGCCAGCAGTGATCCCGTCACAGATACGCAGTATTTT.

The rearrangement joins TRBV10-3 to TRBJ1-4, with a tentative D call TRBD1 (6 bases). In germline, CDR1 is ENHRY, CDR2 SYGVKD. The germline V and J ends were trimmed by 4 bases and 12 bases, with 12 bases remaining between them. There are 12 residues in the CDR3. The CDR3 loop is CAISAQGSELFF. CDR3 nucleotide sequence: TGTGCCATCAGTGCACAGGGTTCGGAACTGTTTTTT.

This chain links TRBV14 with TRBJ2-7; 9 nucleotides agree with TRBD1. Germline CDR1 and CDR2: SGHDN and FVKESK. Trimming cost V 8 bases and J 7 bases; bases outside gene matches: 9. This CDR3 comprises 13 residues. CDR3 sequence: CASRGTGTWEQYF. The CDR3 nucleotides read TGTGCCAGCCGGGGGACAGGGACTTGGGAGCAGTACTTC.

The V gene is TRBV30, the J gene TRBJ2-5, with D uncertain. Trimming removed 1 base at V and 2 bases at J, with 5 bases between. The CDR3 spans 12 residues. Germline lookup yields CDR1 GTSNPN and CDR2 SVGIG (reference sequence). This CDR3 is CAWSDWQETQYF. The DNA for the CDR3 is TGTGCCTGGAGTGACTGGCAAGAGACCCAGTACTTC.

This clone showed up just once. The rearrangement links TRBV2 to TRBJ1-5; D is possibly TRBD1 (5 bases). V shed 4 bases and J shed 5 bases, with 12 bases lying between them. The germline V gene has CDR1 SNHLY and CDR2 FYNNEI. The CDR3 consists of 14 residues. CDR3 bases: TGTGCCAGCAGTGGCCCGGGCAGGGATCAGCCCCAGCATTTT. This encodes CASSGPGRDQPQHF.

V usage is TRBV9 and J usage is TRBJ2-1; 13 nucleotides match TRBD2. The V segment lost 3 bases and the J segment 8 bases; nucleotides outside the gene matches: 5. CDR1 and CDR2 from the germline V gene are SGDLS and YYNGEE. The CDR3 contains 15 residues. Written as DNA, the CDR3 is TGTGCCAGCAGCGGGACTAGCGGGAGCATGGATGAGCAGTTCTTC. This sequence encodes CASSGTSGSMDEQFF. Full variable domain (outside the CDR3, taken from reference TRBV9 and TRBJ2-1): DSGVTQTPKHLITATGQRVTLRCSPRSGDLSVYWYQQSLDQGLQFLIQYYNGEERAKGNILERFSAQQFPDLHSELNLSSLELGDSALYFCASSGTSGSMDEQFFGPGTRLTVL.

The chain recombines TRBV28 with TRBJ2-7, with D unclear. Trimming left V 8 bases short and J 2 bases short, with 10 bases between. CDR1 and CDR2 from the germline V gene are MDHEN and SYDVKM. This CDR3 has 12 amino acids. CDR3 residues: CASATPTYEQYF. The CDR3 DNA is TGTGCCAGCGCGACACCAACCTACGAGCAGTACTTC.

The chain recombines TRBV19 with TRBJ2-3, with D perhaps matching TRBD2 (5 bases). V was cut by 5 bases and J by 4 bases, with 13 bases left in between. Germline CDR1 reads LNHDA; CDR2 reads SQIVND (reference sequence). The CDR3 loop spans 14 amino acids. CDR3: CASSLGLAPDTQYF. The CDR3 DNA follows: TGTGCCAGTAGTTTGGGCCTAGCTCCAGATACGCAGTATTTT.

The chain uses TRBV7-6 and TRBJ1-3; tentative D call: TRBD1 (6 bases). Germline V CDR1 and CDR2: SGHVS, FNYEAQ. V was pared by 3 bases and J by 0 bases, with 12 bases between. The CDR3 has 16 amino acids. CDR3 nucleotides: TGTGCCAGCAGCTTGGGACATCCCGGCTCTGGAAACACCATATATTTT. It translates to CASSLGHPGSGNTIYF.

The chain couples TRBV5-1 to TRBJ1-2; D not certain. The CDR3 sequence is 13 residues long. V lost 6 bases and J lost 8, with 17 bases in between. Germline CDR1 is SGHRS and CDR2 is YFSETQ. In DNA form, the CDR3 reads TGCGCCAGCACCCAGATGGGAGAGGGCGGCTACACCTTC. Protein product: CASTQMGEGGYTF. Complete variable domain (other parts from reference TRBV5-1 and TRBJ1-2): KAGVTQTPRYLIKTRGQQVTLSCSPISGHRSVSWYQQTPGQGLQFLFEYFSETQRNKGNFPGRFSGRQFSNSRSEMNVSTLELGDSALYLCASTQMGEGGYTFGSGTRLTVV.

This chain links TRBV29-1 with TRBJ1-1; 8 nucleotides agree with TRBD1. The V and J ends lost 6 bases and 1 base, in that order; junction bases with no gene match: 4. The CDR3 spans 13 residues. Looked up from germline, CDR1 is SQVTM and CDR2 is ANQGSEA. The CDR3 loop reads CSVAGGSNTEAFF. In DNA, the CDR3 is TGCAGCGTGGCAGGGGGCTCGAACACTGAAGCTTTCTTT.

V is TRBV19 and J is TRBJ2-3, with 8 bases lining up with TRBD1. Germline CDR1 is LNHDA and CDR2 is SQIVND (reference sequence). V gave up 6 bases and J gave up 2 bases; unmatched junction bases: 7. The CDR3 loop spans 15 amino acids. The CDR3 coding sequence is TGTGCCAGTAGGATTGGACAGGGATCCACAGATACGCAGTATTTT. This encodes CASRIGQGSTDTQYF.

This clone was observed a handful of times. The CDR3 DNA reads TGCGCCAGCGAGGGACTAGCGGGTGGAAGGAATGAGCAGTTCTTC. It codes for CASEGLAGGRNEQFF. V and J are TRBV10-2 and TRBJ2-1; TRBD2 matches 12 bases. Trimming removed 8 bases from V and 7 bases from J; junction bases left unmatched: 9. CDR1 is WSHSY, CDR2 SAAADI, per germline. This CDR3 has 15 residues.

The CDR3: CASSLEGRETQYF. Written as DNA, the CDR3 is TGTGCCAGCAGCTTAGAGGGGAGAGAGACCCAGTACTTC. The rearrangement joins TRBV11-2 to TRBJ2-5, with D possibly being TRBD2 (5 bases). The CDR3 has 13 residues. Germline assignment: CDR1 SGHAT and CDR2 FQNNGV. Deletions cut 0 bases from V and 4 bases from J, with 6 bases between.

This clone appeared a single time. The chain links TRBV6-5 to TRBJ2-5; 10 bases are a match to TRBD2. Germline V gene lookup returns CDR1 MNHEY and CDR2 SVGAGI. This CDR3 has 13 amino acids. Trimming at V came to 4 bases and at J to 7 bases, leaving 3 bases not matched to a gene. CDR3 protein: CASSSAGGMTQYF. CDR3 nucleotides: TGTGCCAGCAGTTCAGCGGGGGGGATGACCCAGTACTTC.

The genes are TRBV5-1 and TRBJ2-2; TRBD1 agrees at 9 bases. The germline gives CDR1 SGHRS, CDR2 YFSETQ. The CDR3 contains 15 residues. The J segment lost 4 bases and the V segment lost 4 bases, leaving 5 bases of the junction unmatched. CDR3 amino acids: CASSTGGAGTGELFF. The CDR3 region has the DNA TGCGCCAGCAGCACAGGGGGCGCCGGCACCGGGGAGCTGTTTTTT.

This clone came up once. The rearrangement links TRBV6-1 to TRBJ2-5; TRBD2 agrees at 7 bases. The CDR3 covers 15 residues. The V segment lost 2 bases and the J segment 2 bases; nucleotides outside the gene matches: 5. Germline V gene lookup returns CDR1 MNHNS and CDR2 SASEGT. CDR3 protein: CASSEWASGQETQYF. The CDR3 region has the DNA TGTGCCAGCAGTGAATGGGCTAGCGGACAAGAGACCCAGTACTTC.

The J gene is TRBJ1-2, the V gene TRBV11-2, with a possible D match to TRBD1 (5 bases). Germline assignment: CDR1 SGHAT and CDR2 FQNNGV. The V and J ends lost 2 bases and 4 bases respectively, with 11 bases between them. The CDR3 is 14 amino acids. DNA of the CDR3: TGTGCCAGCAGCTTACGGACAAGCGTCTATGGCTACACCTTC. As protein: CASSLRTSVYGYTF.